These 10 T cell receptor beta chains originate from one sample sequenced in a study of cytomegalovirus exposure and HLA in healthy donors (TCRdb year 2017). To prepare the library, the immunoSEQ multiplex PCR assay was applied. A mixture of 60 forward primers for TCR Vbeta segments and 13 reverse primers for TCR Jbeta segments was used in the multiplex PCR. Drawn from immuneACCESS, this table holds only the in-frame rearrangements with V and J called that TCRdb kept. Clones are partly lost; checked studies trace under half to an unresolved V gene and leave the rest unexplained. This sample gives roughly 61,000 clones in total; 70% to 90% of them show up just once. The ten most abundant clones make up approximately 1.6% of the sample. Material for sequencing was PBMCs. These receptors originate from a man aged 25 to 40 in good health and CMV-seropositive.

V usage is TRBV5-4 and J usage is TRBJ2-5; the D is unclear. This CDR3 region has 13 residues. V shed 5 bases and J shed 2 bases, with 10 bases lying between them. Germline loops: CDR1 SGHNT, CDR2 YYREEE (reference sequence). CDR3 loop: CASRRRGQETQYF. CDR3 bases: TGTGCCAGCAGGAGGAGAGGTCAAGAGACCCAGTACTTC.

The V gene is TRBV12-5, the J gene TRBJ1-2; 7 positions match TRBD1. The CDR3 extends over 13 amino acids. The trim removed 0 bases at V and 7 bases at J, leaving 2 bases unmatched. Germline assignment: CDR1 LGHNT and CDR2 FRNRAP. The CDR3 spells CASGLVDRVGYTF. CDR3 nucleotides: TGTGCTAGTGGTTTGGTCGACAGGGTTGGCTACACCTTC.

The chain links TRBV19 to TRBJ2-1; D not certain. The germline V gene has CDR1 LNHDA and CDR2 SQIVND (reference sequence). V lost 6 bases and J 7 bases, leaving 4 bases between the germline ends. The CDR3 is made up of 10 amino acids. DNA for the CDR3: TGTGCCAGTAGCGTAAATGAGCAGTTCTTC. Translated: CASSVNEQFF.

The chain is built from TRBV30 and TRBJ1-2; 8 bases line up with TRBD1. CDR1 GTSNPN and CDR2 SVGIG come from the germline V gene (reference sequence). The CDR3 runs to 14 residues. V shed 0 bases, J shed 3 bases, and the junction held 3 bases outside the gene matches. CDR3 DNA: TGTGCCTGGAGTGTTGGACAGGGCTACTATGGCTACACCTTC. Translated: CAWSVGQGYYGYTF.

The J gene is TRBJ1-3, the V gene TRBV4-3, with D hard to call. Germline CDR1 is LGHNA and CDR2 is YSLEER. The length of the CDR3 is 15 residues. Trimming took 3 bases from V and 4 from J, leaving 13 bases between them. CDR3 residues: CASSHAGGNGNTIYF. CDR3 nucleotides: TGCGCCAGCAGCCACGCCGGCGGGAACGGAAACACCATATATTTT.

J is TRBJ1-2 and V is TRBV21-1. TRBV21-1 is marked as a pseudogene. The CDR3 loop spans 12 amino acids. This CDR3 reads CAGEDKNYGYTF. CDR3 coding DNA: TGTGCCGGGGAGGACAAGAACTATGGCTACACCTTC.

The J gene is TRBJ2-7, the V gene TRBV6-1; 10 nucleotides line up with TRBD1. V gave up 4 bases and J gave up 3 bases; unmatched junction bases: 6. Germline CDR1 reads MNHNS; CDR2 reads SASEGT. This CDR3 is 15 amino acids long. The CDR3 DNA reads TGTGCCAGCAGTGGGGGACAGGGGTTGTTCTACGAGCAGTACTTC. Translating it yields CASSGGQGLFYEQYF.

This chain uses TRBV27 with TRBJ1-2, with D possibly matching TRBD1 (5 bases). The CDR3 length is 14 residues. Per germline, CDR1 MNHEY and CDR2 SMNVEV (reference sequence). The germline V and J ends were trimmed by 3 bases and 3 bases, with 11 bases remaining between them. CDR3: CASSLQGVDYGYTF. CDR3 nucleotides: TGTGCCAGCAGTTTGCAGGGCGTAGACTATGGCTACACCTTC.

This clone was observed once. This chain connects TRBV30 to TRBJ1-2; 9 bases line up with TRBD1. CDR3 length: 14 amino acids. The junction had 8 bases not matched to a gene; V was cut back by 2 bases and J by 7 bases. CDR1 is GTSNPN and CDR2 is SVGIG in the germline V gene (reference sequence). Here the CDR3 DNA reads TGTGCCTGGAGTAGGGACAGGGTTTCCCCTGGCTACACCTTC. Translated: CAWSRDRVSPGYTF.

The chain recombines TRBV9 with TRBJ1-4, with TRBD1 matching 9 bases. J gave up 8 bases and V 4 bases, and 9 bases lay outside the gene matches. The CDR3 is made up of 15 amino acids. Germline V CDR1 and CDR2: SGDLS, YYNGEE. The CDR3 loop is CASSPTGGIGEKLFF. In DNA form, the CDR3 reads TGTGCCAGCAGCCCAACAGGGGGCATCGGGGAAAAACTGTTTTTT.